This entry features one T cell receptor (beta chain) sequence. Its antigen is still unknown. TCR beta cDNA libraries had unique molecular identifiers. TCRdb recomputed calls from the PCR reads with MiXCR, one row per CDR3 protein. This table holds 750,000 to 950,000 distinct CDR3 sequences, approximately 57% found once. Germline CDR1 and CDR2: SGHRS and YFSETQ. CDR3 size: 16 residues. Trimming removed 0 bases at V and 5 bases at J, with 18 bases between. The data were taken from a study of post-analysis software for immune sequencing data. Broader study findings: Higher frequency in patients than in controls was seen for five TRBV segments, with TRBV5-6, TRBV5-1 and TRBV20-1 among them.

The chain recombines TRBV5-1 with TRBJ2-7, with a tentative D call TRBD2 (6 bases). The sequence was obtained from a girl aged 5-17 years with multiple sclerosis. Input material: blood. The CDR3 protein is CASSLVEAGLLHEQYF. Here the CDR3 DNA reads TGCGCCAGCAGCTTGGTTGAGGCGGGGCTGTTACACGAGCAGTACTTC.